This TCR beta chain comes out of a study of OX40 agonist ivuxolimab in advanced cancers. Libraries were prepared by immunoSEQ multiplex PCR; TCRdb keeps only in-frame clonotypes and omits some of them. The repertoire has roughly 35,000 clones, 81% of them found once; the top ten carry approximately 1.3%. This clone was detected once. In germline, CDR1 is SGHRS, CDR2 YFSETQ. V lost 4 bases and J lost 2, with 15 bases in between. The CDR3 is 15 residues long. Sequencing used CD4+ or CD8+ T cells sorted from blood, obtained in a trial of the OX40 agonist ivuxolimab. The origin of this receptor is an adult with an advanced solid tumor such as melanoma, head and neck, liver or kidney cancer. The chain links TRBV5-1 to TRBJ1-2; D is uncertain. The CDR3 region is CASSLEPAGNYGYTF. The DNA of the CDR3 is TGCGCCAGCAGCCTGGAACCGGCGGGAAACTATGGCTACACCTTC.